This passage covers 25 T cell receptor beta chains from one sample sequenced in a study of blood T cell repertoires in COVID-19 (dated by TCRdb to 2019 to 2021). The protocol used for the library was the immunoSEQ multiplex PCR assay. The immuneACCESS repertoire file appears here via TCRdb, limited to in-frame rearrangements. These files lack a portion of the clones; in checked studies, under half of the deficit traces to unresolved V genes, and the cause of the others is not known. The sample data list tens of thousands of clones, and around 90% of these were observed just once. The ten largest clones add up to 2.3% of the sample. Input material: peripheral blood. The receptor set was obtained from a human donor with active COVID-19. The donor label of this sample is uncertain.

The chain couples TRBV28 to TRBJ2-2; TRBD1 matches 8 bases. In germline, CDR1 is MDHEN, CDR2 SYDVKM. CDR3 length: 15 residues. Unmatched junction bases numbered 10, after V lost 6 bases and J lost 7 bases. This chain's CDR3 is CASRTDRGWDGELFF. The CDR3 region has the DNA TGTGCCAGCAGAACCGACAGGGGTTGGGACGGGGAGCTGTTTTTT.

The gene calls are TRBV7-9 and TRBJ2-1, with 9 bases lining up with TRBD1. This CDR3 region has 15 residues. In germline, CDR1 is SEHNR, CDR2 FQNEAQ (reference sequence). V dropped 3 bases and J dropped 6; count of bases not matched to a gene: 6. CDR3 residues: CASSFGGQGSNEQFF. CDR3 nucleotide sequence: TGTGCCAGCAGCTTTGGGGGACAGGGTTCCAATGAGCAGTTCTTC.

The gene calls are TRBV7-6 and TRBJ2-7, with 12 bases fitting TRBD1. The CDR3 length is 15 residues. The J segment lost 4 bases and the V segment lost 6 bases, leaving 7 bases of the junction unmatched. CDR1 is SGHVS and CDR2 is FNYEAQ in the germline V gene. CDR3 residues: CASRPGTGGRYEQYF. The DNA of the CDR3 is TGTGCCAGCAGACCCGGGACAGGGGGCAGGTACGAGCAGTACTTC.

The count of this clone is one. The rearrangement uses TRBV11-2 and TRBJ2-3; a weak D match, TRBD2 (6 bases). V lost 5 bases and J 2 bases, leaving 11 bases between the germline ends. From germline, CDR1 is SGHAT and CDR2 FQNNGV. The CDR3 spans 14 residues. For the CDR3, the DNA is TGTGCCAGCAGCCGTCGGGGGTTCACAGATACGCAGTATTTT. Its translation is CASSRRGFTDTQYF.

This clone was recorded a few times. The chain employs TRBV3-1 (or the pseudogene TRBV3-2) and TRBJ2-1; TRBD1 agrees at 9 bases. Germline V gives CDR1 LGHDT, CDR2 YNNKEL (reference sequence). The CDR3 covers 19 residues. V shed 1 base and J 4 bases; nucleotides not matched to a gene: 14. The CDR3 sequence is CASSQVEGAPGQGYNEQFF. In DNA, the CDR3 is TGTGCCAGCAGCCAAGTTGAGGGGGCTCCGGGACAGGGTTACAATGAGCAGTTCTTC.

The chain recombines TRBV18 with TRBJ2-1; 8 nucleotides align to TRBD1. Germline lookup yields CDR1 KGHSH and CDR2 LQKENI. V gave up 6 bases and J gave up 8 bases; unmatched junction bases: 6. There are 13 residues in the CDR3. The CDR3 DNA follows: TGTGCCAGCTCTCCCAGGGGGCAGGATGAGCAGTTCTTC. Translating gives CASSPRGQDEQFF.

The DNA of the CDR3 is TGCGCCAGCAGCTTGGCGGACATAGGTTACAATGAGCAGTTCTTC. As protein: CASSLADIGYNEQFF. V is TRBV5-1 and J is TRBJ2-1; perhaps TRBD1 as D (5 bases). Deletions cut 0 bases from V and 4 bases from J, with 11 bases between. The CDR3 extends over 15 amino acids. The germline CDR1 and CDR2 sequences are SGHRS and YFSETQ.

This chain links TRBV16 with TRBJ2-1, with 10 nucleotides matching TRBD2. The CDR3 consists of 17 residues. Germline trimming cut 6 bases from V and 9 bases from J; bases unmatched to any gene: 17. CDR1 is KGHSY and CDR2 is FQNENV in the germline V gene. The DNA of the CDR3 is TGTGCCAGCAGACCTCAGCGGGGGGGCCAAACCTACCGTGAGCAGTTCTTC. Translation gives CASRPQRGGQTYREQFF.

This chain uses TRBV7-9 with TRBJ2-6; 12 bases agree with TRBD2. Trimming took 2 bases from V and 0 from J; bases not matched to a gene: 2. Germline V CDR1 and CDR2: SEHNR, FQNEAQ (reference sequence). CDR3 size: 18 residues. DNA for the CDR3: TGTGCCAGCAGCTTATCGGGACTAGCGGGCTCTGGGGCCAACGTCCTGACTTTC. Translation: CASSLSGLAGSGANVLTF.

This chain uses TRBV7-2 with TRBJ2-7, with 9 bases identical to TRBD2. V lost 1 base and J lost 6; bases outside the gene matches: 7. The length of the CDR3 is 15 residues. The germline CDR1 and CDR2 sequences are SGHTA and FQGNSA. The CDR3 protein is CASSLDRASGAEQYF. The DNA for the CDR3 is TGTGCCAGCAGCTTAGATCGGGCTAGCGGGGCCGAGCAGTACTTC.

The chain uses TRBV9 and TRBJ1-2; D is uncertain. The germline V gene encodes CDR1 SGDLS and CDR2 YYNGEE. Deletions cut 0 bases from V and 7 bases from J, with 16 bases between. This CDR3 spans 15 amino acids. The DNA of the CDR3 is TGTGCCAGCAGCGTAGTAGCCGCCCCGGGTGGTGGCTACACCTTC. Translated, it gives CASSVVAAPGGGYTF.

The CDR3 loop reads CASSLDAQISYEQYF. CDR3 sequence (DNA): TGTGCCAGCAGCTTGGATGCACAGATCTCCTACGAGCAGTACTTC. V is TRBV11-1 and J is TRBJ2-7; D remains ambiguous. The CDR3 sequence is 15 residues long. The germline gives CDR1 SGHAT, CDR2 FQDESV (reference sequence). Trimming stripped 3 bases from V and 0 bases from J, with 12 bases between.

The table lists this clone with a count of one. The chain uses TRBV19 and TRBJ2-1; D uncertain. CDR3 length: 13 amino acids. Germline values: CDR1 LNHDA, CDR2 SQIVND (reference sequence). Trimming took off 5 bases at V and 5 bases at J, with 10 bases between the two ends. CDR3 residues: CASSFRQNNEQFF. The CDR3 coding sequence is TGTGCCAGTAGTTTTCGACAAAACAATGAGCAGTTCTTC.

The chain uses TRBV2 and TRBJ1-5, with TRBD1 as a possible D gene (5 bases). Trimming took 7 bases from V and 4 from J, leaving 11 bases between them. From germline, CDR1 is SNHLY and CDR2 FYNNEI. The CDR3 runs 13 residues. The CDR3, as DNA: TGTGCCAGCAATAAGGGGTGGAATCAGCCCCAGCATTTT. Its protein is CASNKGWNQPQHF.

In regard to this clone: The identical CDR3 is also encoded by other nucleotide sequences in the sample. The gene calls are TRBV6-2 or TRBV6-3 and TRBJ2-1; TRBD2 agrees at 14 bases. Germline CDR1 reads MNHEY; CDR2 reads SVGEGT. The CDR3 is 15 amino acids. V lost 6 bases and J lost 6; bases outside the gene matches: 4. This CDR3 reads CASSLTSGGANEQFF. DNA for the CDR3: TGTGCCAGCAGCTTGACTAGCGGGGGGGCCAATGAGCAGTTCTTC.

The sample holds one count of this clone. The chain carries TRBV15 and TRBJ2-3; 9 bases are shared with TRBD2. The CDR3 has 17 residues. The trim removed 0 bases at V and 7 bases at J, leaving 11 bases unmatched. Germline V gene lookup returns CDR1 LNHNV and CDR2 YYDKDF (reference sequence). The chain's CDR3 is CATSRDRGLARGYTQYF. For the CDR3, the DNA is TGTGCCACCAGCAGAGATAGAGGACTAGCGAGGGGATATACGCAGTATTTT.

The chain uses TRBV25-1 and TRBJ2-5, with 8 positions matching TRBD2. The CDR3 has 15 residues. After removal of 4 bases from V and 7 bases from J, the junction contained 11 bases not matched to a gene. The germline V gene encodes CDR1 MGHDK and CDR2 SYGVNS. CDR3 sequence: CASSASGTRGGTQYF. The DNA of the CDR3 is TGTGCCAGCAGTGCGTCAGGGACACGGGGGGGGACCCAGTACTTC.

This clone was recorded a few times. The V and J genes are TRBV7-9 and TRBJ2-5, with D possibly matching TRBD2 (7 bases). CDR3 length: 15 residues. The germline V gene has CDR1 SEHNR and CDR2 FQNEAQ (reference sequence). V dropped 0 bases and J dropped 5 bases, with 13 bases sitting between them. Written as DNA, the CDR3 is TGTGCCAGCAGCTTAGCGATTGGGGGGGCGGAGACCCAGTACTTC. It encodes CASSLAIGGAETQYF.

CDR3 residues: CASSSLAGGYNEQFF. CDR3 coding DNA: TGTGCCAGCAGTTCATTAGCGGGGGGGTACAATGAGCAGTTCTTC. The V call is TRBV27, the J call TRBJ2-1, with TRBD2 matching over 11 bases. The trim removed 4 bases at V and 4 bases at J, leaving 3 bases unmatched. The CDR3 runs to 15 residues. Germline V gene lookup returns CDR1 MNHEY and CDR2 SMNVEV (reference sequence).

V usage is TRBV2 and J usage is TRBJ1-6, with D possibly being TRBD1 (6 bases). CDR3 length equals 14 residues. Germline CDR1 SNHLY, CDR2 FYNNEI. V shed 8 bases and J shed 8 bases, with 16 bases lying between them. This CDR3 is CASGKWGRDSPLHF. DNA for the CDR3: TGTGCCAGCGGAAAATGGGGGCGGGATTCACCCCTCCACTTT. The full variable domain, with the rest looked up from reference TRBV2 and TRBJ1-6, is EPEVTQTPSHQVTQMGQEVILRCVPISNHLYFYWYRQILGQKVEFLVSFYNNEISEKSEIFDDQFSVERPDGSNFTLKIRSTKLEDSAMYFCASGKWGRDSPLHFGNGTRLTVT.

The chain couples TRBV10-3 to TRBJ2-1, with D perhaps matching TRBD1 (6 bases). Trimming cost V 2 bases and J 4 bases, with 12 bases left between them. The CDR3 contains 15 residues. Per germline, CDR1 ENHRY and CDR2 SYGVKD. CDR3 bases: TGTGCCATCAGTGAGGTACAGGGTATATACAATGAGCAGTTCTTC. It codes for CAISEVQGIYNEQFF.

The chain joins TRBV5-4 to TRBJ2-3; the D gene is possibly TRBD2 (6 bases). V lost 0 bases and J lost 4, with 12 bases in between. The CDR3 covers 15 residues. In germline, CDR1 is SGHNT, CDR2 YYREEE (reference sequence). CDR3: CASSLAAGTSDTQYF. CDR3 DNA sequence: TGTGCCAGCAGCTTGGCCGCGGGGACCTCAGATACGCAGTATTTT.

The chain recombines TRBV5-1 with TRBJ2-7, with 11 bases matching TRBD1. Germline CDR1 is SGHRS and CDR2 is YFSETQ. Trimming at V came to 4 bases and at J to 5 bases, leaving 8 bases not matched to a gene. The CDR3 loop spans 15 amino acids. In DNA, the CDR3 is TGCGCCAGCAGCCCAGGGACAGGGGGTACCAACGAGCAGTACTTC. Translating it yields CASSPGTGGTNEQYF.

The chain recombines TRBV30 with TRBJ2-7; weak D call: TRBD2 (7 bases). The CDR3 runs 13 residues. Trimming cost V 5 bases and J 1 base, with 12 bases left between them. Looked up from germline, CDR1 is GTSNPN and CDR2 is SVGIG (reference sequence). CDR3 in amino acids: CAWGGAVSYEQYF. For the CDR3, the DNA is TGTGCCTGGGGGGGGGCCGTGTCCTACGAGCAGTACTTC. Full variable domain (outside the CDR3, taken from reference TRBV30 and TRBJ2-7): SQTIHQWPATLVQPVGSPLSLECTVEGTSNPNLYWYRQAAGRGLQLLFYSVGIGQISSEVPQNLSASRPQDRQFILSSKKLLLSDSGFYLCAWGGAVSYEQYFGPGTRLTVT.

J is TRBJ2-3 and V is TRBV6-5; D remains ambiguous. Germline lookup yields CDR1 MNHEY and CDR2 SVGAGI. The CDR3 contains 15 residues. Trimming took off 0 bases at V and 1 base at J, with 8 bases between the two ends. As DNA, the CDR3 is TGTGCCAGCAGTTACTCATTCTCCCGCACAGATACGCAGTATTTT. Its translation is CASSYSFSRTDTQYF.